The 15 T cell receptor beta chains below all came from one sample that was sequenced in a study of monozygotic twins with cystic fibrosis. Assay used: immunoSEQ multiplex PCR; TCRdb lists only in-frame clones, some missing. The table records some 20,000 clones, approximately 90% of them present only once. Sequencing was carried out using blood. The receptors originated from a woman between 25 and 40 years old with cystic fibrosis.

The chain links TRBV5-5 to TRBJ2-7; D may be TRBD2 (5 bases). Germline values: CDR1 SGHKS, CDR2 YYEKEE (reference sequence). The CDR3 runs to 13 residues. The ends were cut back, 4 bases at V and 5 bases at J, with 13 bases in the middle. CDR3 residues: CASSLEVGDEQYF. In DNA form, the CDR3 reads TGTGCCAGCAGCCTGGAGGTGGGCGACGAGCAGTACTTC.

The chain has TRBV5-1 and TRBJ1-6; TRBD1 is a possible D gene (6 bases). The CDR3 sequence is 15 residues long. The V end was cut by 2 bases, the J end by 6 bases, with 12 bases between. Germline V gives CDR1 SGHRS, CDR2 YFSETQ. The CDR3 sequence: CASSLNRDVNSPLHF. The DNA for the CDR3 is TGCGCCAGCAGCTTAAACAGGGATGTTAATTCACCCCTCCACTTT.

CDR3 region: CASSYLRGSETQYF. CDR3 DNA sequence: TGTGCCAGCAGTTATTTACGGGGTAGCGAGACCCAGTACTTC. The gene calls are TRBV6-5 and TRBJ2-5; perhaps TRBD2 as D (5 bases). The CDR3 contains 14 residues. V shed 3 bases and J shed 5 bases, with 13 bases lying between them. The germline V gene has CDR1 MNHEY and CDR2 SVGAGI.

J is TRBJ1-2 and V is TRBV5-6; possible D gene TRBD1, 6 bases. Germline V gene sequence: CDR1 SGHDT, CDR2 YYEEEE. CDR3 length: 14 amino acids. Between the trimmed V and J ends, which lost 0 bases and 1 base, there was a span of 7 bases. Written as DNA, the CDR3 is TGTGCCAGCAGCTTGGGACAGGTTAACTATGGCTACACCTTC. It translates to CASSLGQVNYGYTF.

V gene TRBV19 combines with J gene TRBJ1-1, with D unclear. Germline V CDR1 and CDR2: LNHDA, SQIVND (reference sequence). V was clipped by 5 bases and J by 11 bases, with 12 bases between them. The CDR3 extends over 11 amino acids. CDR3 coding DNA: TGTGCCAGTAGTGTCGAGGTGTCGGCTTTCTTT. Translating it yields CASSVEVSAFF.

The chain couples TRBV28 to TRBJ1-5; 11 positions agree with TRBD1. This CDR3 spans 14 amino acids. The germline V gene has CDR1 MDHEN and CDR2 SYDVKM. With 10 bases clipped from V and 9 bases from J, the junction kept 11 bases outside the gene matches. The CDR3 DNA is TGTGCCACCACCGGACAGGGGGCGGTCCCGCCCCAGCATTTT. Its protein is CATTGQGAVPPQHF.

This sequence joins TRBV25-1 and TRBJ2-1, with 8 bases lining up with TRBD1. CDR3 size: 15 residues. Losses at the gene ends were 6 bases for V and 0 bases for J; bases not matched to a gene: 4. Germline CDR1 and CDR2: MGHDK and SYGVNS. The CDR3 DNA is TGTGCCAGCAGCCTAGGACAGGGCTCCTACAATGAGCAGTTCTTC. The encoded protein is CASSLGQGSYNEQFF.

This sequence joins TRBV6-5 and TRBJ2-7; 7 bases match TRBD1. Germline-derived CDR1 and CDR2 are MNHEY and SVGAGI. The V segment lost 2 bases and the J segment 6 bases; nucleotides outside the gene matches: 4. The length of the CDR3 is 13 residues. The CDR3 DNA follows: TGTGCCAGCAGTTACGTCAGGGGGATCGAGCAGTACTTC. Translating gives CASSYVRGIEQYF.

This chain links TRBV14 with TRBJ2-7; D is uncertain. The CDR3 loop spans 12 amino acids. Deletions cut 1 base from V and 9 bases from J, with 10 bases between. The germline CDR1 and CDR2 sequences are SGHDN and FVKESK. The CDR3 DNA is TGTGCCAGCAGCCAAGGGCCGGTGACGCAGTACTTC. Protein sequence: CASSQGPVTQYF.

J is TRBJ2-3 and V is TRBV7-9; perhaps TRBD2 as D (5 bases). The CDR3 spans 12 residues. Trimming took 6 bases from V and 4 from J, leaving 8 bases between them. The germline CDR1 and CDR2 sequences are SEHNR and FQNEAQ (reference sequence). This chain's CDR3 is CASRALADTQYF. CDR3 bases: TGTGCCAGCAGGGCACTAGCAGATACGCAGTATTTT.

The chain couples TRBV4-1 to TRBJ1-1, with 10 bases lining up with TRBD1. The CDR3 is 13 residues long. Germline V gene data show CDR1 as MGHRA and CDR2 as YSYEKL. The V gene end was trimmed by 5 bases and the J gene end by 7 bases; junction bases not matched to a gene: 4. CDR3 in amino acids: CASSYRDRGEAFF. Here the CDR3 DNA reads TGCGCCAGCAGCTACAGGGACAGGGGTGAAGCTTTCTTT.

This clone was observed a handful of times. The chain uses TRBV27 and TRBJ2-7; a possible D gene is TRBD2 (5 bases). Trimming removed 4 bases at V and 9 bases at J, with 19 bases between. Germline V lookup: CDR1 MNHEY, CDR2 SMNVEV (reference sequence). The CDR3 is made up of 14 amino acids. This chain's CDR3 is CASSSLERVRWQYF. CDR3 nucleotide sequence: TGTGCCAGCAGTTCGCTAGAGAGGGTAAGGTGGCAGTACTTC.

CDR3 residues: CASSMGQVDYTF. CDR3 coding DNA: TGTGCCAGCAGCATGGGACAGGTTGACTACACCTTC. V is TRBV6-6 and J is TRBJ1-2; TRBD1 matches at 8 bases. Losses at the gene ends were 6 bases for V and 10 bases for J; bases not matched to a gene: 7. Germline CDR1 and CDR2: MNHNY and SVGAGI (reference sequence). This CDR3 contains 12 residues.

This chain links TRBV6-5 with TRBJ2-7; 8 nucleotides match TRBD1. This CDR3 spans 12 amino acids. The ends lost 4 bases at V and 6 bases at J; junction bases unmatched: 2. The V gene's germline CDR1 is MNHEY and CDR2 SVGAGI. CDR3 loop: CASSWTGREQYF. The CDR3 bases are TGTGCCAGCAGTTGGACAGGGCGCGAGCAGTACTTC.

This chain uses TRBV29-1 with TRBJ2-7, with D maybe TRBD1 (7 bases). The CDR3 is 12 residues long. Germline V gene lookup returns CDR1 SQVTM and CDR2 ANQGSEA. Trimming cost V 2 bases and J 6 bases, with 11 bases left between them. The CDR3 DNA sequence: TGCAGCGTTGAAAGGCAGGGGGGCGAGCAGTACTTC. Encoded protein: CSVERQGGEQYF.